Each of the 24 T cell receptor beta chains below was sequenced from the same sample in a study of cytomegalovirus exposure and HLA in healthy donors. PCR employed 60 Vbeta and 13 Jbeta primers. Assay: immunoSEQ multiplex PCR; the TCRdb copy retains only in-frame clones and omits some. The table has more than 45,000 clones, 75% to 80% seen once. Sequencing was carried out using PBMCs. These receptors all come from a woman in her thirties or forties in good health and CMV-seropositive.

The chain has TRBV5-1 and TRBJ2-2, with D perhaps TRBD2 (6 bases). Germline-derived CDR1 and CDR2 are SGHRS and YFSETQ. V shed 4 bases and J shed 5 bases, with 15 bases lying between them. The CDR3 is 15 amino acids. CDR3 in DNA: TGCGCCAGCAGCCAGACTAGTTGGGGAACCGGGGAGCTGTTTTTT. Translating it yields CASSQTSWGTGELFF.

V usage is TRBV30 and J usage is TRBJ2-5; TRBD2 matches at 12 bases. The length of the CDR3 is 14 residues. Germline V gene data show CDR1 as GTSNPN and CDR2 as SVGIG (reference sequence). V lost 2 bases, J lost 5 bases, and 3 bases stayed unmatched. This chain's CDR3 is CAWSKGLAGETQYF. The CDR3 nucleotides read TGTGCCTGGAGTAAGGGACTAGCGGGTGAGACCCAGTACTTC.

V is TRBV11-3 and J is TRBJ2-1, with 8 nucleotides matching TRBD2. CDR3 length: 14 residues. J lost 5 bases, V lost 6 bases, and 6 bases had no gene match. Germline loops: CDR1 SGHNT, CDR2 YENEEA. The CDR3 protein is CASSTGGANNEQFF. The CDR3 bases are TGTGCCAGCAGTACCGGGGGGGCCAACAATGAGCAGTTCTTC.

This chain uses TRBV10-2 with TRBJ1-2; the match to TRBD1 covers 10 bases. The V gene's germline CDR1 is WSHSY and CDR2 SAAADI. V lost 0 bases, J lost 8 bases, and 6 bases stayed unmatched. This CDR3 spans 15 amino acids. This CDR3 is CASSESMGQGRGYTF. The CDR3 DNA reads TGCGCCAGCAGTGAGTCGATGGGACAGGGGAGGGGCTACACCTTC.

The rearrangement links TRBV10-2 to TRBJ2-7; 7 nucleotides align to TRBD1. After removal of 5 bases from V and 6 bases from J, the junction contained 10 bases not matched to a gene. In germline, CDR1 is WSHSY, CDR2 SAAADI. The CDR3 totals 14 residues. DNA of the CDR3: TGCGCCAGCAGTCAACAGGGGCCCCGCCGCGAGCAGTACTTC. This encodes CASSQQGPRREQYF.

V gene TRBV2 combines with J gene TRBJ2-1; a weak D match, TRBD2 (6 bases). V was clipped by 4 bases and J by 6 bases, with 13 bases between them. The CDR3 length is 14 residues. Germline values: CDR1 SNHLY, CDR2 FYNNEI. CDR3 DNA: TGTGCCAGCAGTGTCGGCGGGGATATCAATGAGCAGTTCTTC. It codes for CASSVGGDINEQFF.

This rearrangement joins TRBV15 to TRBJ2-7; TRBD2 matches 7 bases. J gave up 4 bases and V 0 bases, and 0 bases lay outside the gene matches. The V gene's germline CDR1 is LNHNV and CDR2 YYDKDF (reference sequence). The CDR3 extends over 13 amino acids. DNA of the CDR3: TGTGCCACCAGCAGAGAAGCGGGATACGAGCAGTACTTC. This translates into CATSREAGYEQYF.

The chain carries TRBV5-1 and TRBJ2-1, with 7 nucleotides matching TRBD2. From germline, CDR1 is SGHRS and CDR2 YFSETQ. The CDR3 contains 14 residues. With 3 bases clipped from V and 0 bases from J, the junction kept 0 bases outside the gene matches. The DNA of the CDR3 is TGCGCCAGCAGCTCGGGGGGCTCCTACAATGAGCAGTTCTTC. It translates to CASSSGGSYNEQFF.

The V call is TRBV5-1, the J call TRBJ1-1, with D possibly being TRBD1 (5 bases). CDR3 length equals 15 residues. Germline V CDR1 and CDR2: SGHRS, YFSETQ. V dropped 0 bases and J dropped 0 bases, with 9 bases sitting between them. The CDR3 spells CASSLGAGMNTEAFF. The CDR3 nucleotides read TGCGCCAGCAGCTTGGGCGCAGGGATGAACACTGAAGCTTTCTTT. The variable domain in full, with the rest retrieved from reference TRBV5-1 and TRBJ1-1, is KAGVTQTPRYLIKTRGQQVTLSCSPISGHRSVSWYQQTPGQGLQFLFEYFSETQRNKGNFPGRFSGRQFSNSRSEMNVSTLELGDSALYLCASSLGAGMNTEAFFGQGTRLTVV.

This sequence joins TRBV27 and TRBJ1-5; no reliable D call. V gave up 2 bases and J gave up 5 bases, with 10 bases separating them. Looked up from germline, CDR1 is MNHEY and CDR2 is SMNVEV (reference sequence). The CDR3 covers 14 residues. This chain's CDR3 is CASSLGGIDQPQHF. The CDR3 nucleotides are TGTGCCAGCAGTTTAGGAGGTATCGATCAGCCCCAGCATTTT.

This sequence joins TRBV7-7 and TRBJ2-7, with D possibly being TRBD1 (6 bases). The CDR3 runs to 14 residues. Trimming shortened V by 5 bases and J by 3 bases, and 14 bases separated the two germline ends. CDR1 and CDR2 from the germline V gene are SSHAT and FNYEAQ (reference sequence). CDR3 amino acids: CASSTSQGSYEQYF. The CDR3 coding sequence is TGTGCCAGCAGCACGAGCCAGGGGAGCTACGAGCAGTACTTC.

The CDR3 coding sequence is TGTGCCTGGGCCCTGCCCGGGACACAAACTTCCTACGAGCAGTACGTC. Encoded protein: CAWALPGTQTSYEQYV. The V call is TRBV30, the J call TRBJ2-7; a weak D match, TRBD1 (6 bases). The V gene's germline CDR1 is GTSNPN and CDR2 SVGIG (reference sequence). The CDR3 sequence is 16 residues long. V was trimmed by 5 bases and J by 1 base, leaving 21 bases between them.

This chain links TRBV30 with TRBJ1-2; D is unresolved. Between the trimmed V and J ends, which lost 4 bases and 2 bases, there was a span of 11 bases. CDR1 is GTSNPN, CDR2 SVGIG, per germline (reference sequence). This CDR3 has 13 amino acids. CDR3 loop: CAWKGGGNYGYTF. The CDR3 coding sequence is TGTGCCTGGAAGGGTGGAGGCAACTATGGCTACACCTTC. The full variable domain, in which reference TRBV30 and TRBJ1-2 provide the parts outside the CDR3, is SQTIHQWPATLVQPVGSPLSLECTVEGTSNPNLYWYRQAAGRGLQLLFYSVGIGQISSEVPQNLSASRPQDRQFILSSKKLLLSDSGFYLCAWKGGGNYGYTFGSGTRLTVV.

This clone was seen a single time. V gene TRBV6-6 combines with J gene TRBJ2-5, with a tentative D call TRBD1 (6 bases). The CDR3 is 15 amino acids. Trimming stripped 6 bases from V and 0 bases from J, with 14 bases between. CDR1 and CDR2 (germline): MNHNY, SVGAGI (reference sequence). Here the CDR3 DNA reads TGTGCCAGCAGGGCTTTAGGGGGTCACCAAGAGACCCAGTACTTC. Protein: CASRALGGHQETQYF.

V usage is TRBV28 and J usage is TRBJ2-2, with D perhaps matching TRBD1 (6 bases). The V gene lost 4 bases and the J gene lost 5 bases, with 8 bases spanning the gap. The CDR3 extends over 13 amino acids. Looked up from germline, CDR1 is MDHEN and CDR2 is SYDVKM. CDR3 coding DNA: TGTGCCAGCAGTTACAGGGTTACCGGGGAGCTGTTTTTT. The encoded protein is CASSYRVTGELFF.

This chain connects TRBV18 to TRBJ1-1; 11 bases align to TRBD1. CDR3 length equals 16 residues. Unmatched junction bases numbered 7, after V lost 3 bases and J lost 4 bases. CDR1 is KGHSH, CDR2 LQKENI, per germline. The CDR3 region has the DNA TGTGCCAGCTCACCGGGGACAGGGGGAGCTGCCACTGAAGCTTTCTTT. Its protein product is CASSPGTGGAATEAFF. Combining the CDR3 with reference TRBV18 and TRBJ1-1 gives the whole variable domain NAGVMQNPRHLVRRRGQEARLRCSPMKGHSHVYWYRQLPEEGLKFMVYLQKENIIDESGMPKERFSAEFPKEGPSILRIQQVVRGDSAAYFCASSPGTGGAATEAFFGQGTRLTVV.

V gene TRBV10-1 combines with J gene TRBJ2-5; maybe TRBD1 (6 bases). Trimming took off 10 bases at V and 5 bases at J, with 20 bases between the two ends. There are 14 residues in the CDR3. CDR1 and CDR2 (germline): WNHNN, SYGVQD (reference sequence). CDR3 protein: CAKRGSGYAETQYF. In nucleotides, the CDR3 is TGCGCCAAGAGGGGGTCAGGGTATGCGGAGACCCAGTACTTC.

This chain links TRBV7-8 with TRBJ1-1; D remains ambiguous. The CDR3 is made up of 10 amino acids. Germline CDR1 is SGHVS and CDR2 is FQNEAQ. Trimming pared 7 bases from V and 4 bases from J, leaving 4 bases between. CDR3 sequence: CASTRTEAFF. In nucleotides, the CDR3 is TGTGCCAGCACCCGCACTGAAGCTTTCTTT.

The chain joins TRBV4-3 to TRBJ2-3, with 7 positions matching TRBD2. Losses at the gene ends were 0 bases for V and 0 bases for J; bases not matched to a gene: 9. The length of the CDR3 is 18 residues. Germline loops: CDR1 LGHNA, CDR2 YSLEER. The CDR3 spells CASSQETASGVSTDTQYF. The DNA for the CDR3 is TGCGCCAGCAGCCAAGAAACGGCCAGCGGGGTCAGCACAGATACGCAGTATTTT.

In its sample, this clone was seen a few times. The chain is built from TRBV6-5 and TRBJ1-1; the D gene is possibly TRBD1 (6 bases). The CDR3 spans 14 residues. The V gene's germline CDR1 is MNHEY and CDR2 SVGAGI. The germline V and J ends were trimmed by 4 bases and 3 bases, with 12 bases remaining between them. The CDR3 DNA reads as TGTGCCAGCAGTTTTGACAGGATAGACACTGAAGCTTTCTTT. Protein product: CASSFDRIDTEAFF.

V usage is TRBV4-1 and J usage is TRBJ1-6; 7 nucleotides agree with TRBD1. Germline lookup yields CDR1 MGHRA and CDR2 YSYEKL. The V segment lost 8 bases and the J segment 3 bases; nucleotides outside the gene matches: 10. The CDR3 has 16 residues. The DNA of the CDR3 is TGCGCCAGCCGAGACGAGACAGGGAACTATAATTCACCCCTCCACTTT. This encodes CASRDETGNYNSPLHF.

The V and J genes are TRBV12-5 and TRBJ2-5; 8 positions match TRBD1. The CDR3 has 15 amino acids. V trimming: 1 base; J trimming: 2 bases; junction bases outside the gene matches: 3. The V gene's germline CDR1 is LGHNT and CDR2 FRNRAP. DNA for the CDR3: TGTGCTAGTGGTTTGGACAGGGGGAGGCAAGAGACCCAGTACTTC. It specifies CASGLDRGRQETQYF.

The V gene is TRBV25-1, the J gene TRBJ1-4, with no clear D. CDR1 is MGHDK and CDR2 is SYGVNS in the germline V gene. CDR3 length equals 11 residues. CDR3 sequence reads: CATGLGEKLFF. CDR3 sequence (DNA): TGTGCGACGGGTTTAGGCGAAAAACTGTTTTTT. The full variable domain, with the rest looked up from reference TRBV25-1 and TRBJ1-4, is EADIYQTPRYLVIGTGKKITLECSQTMGHDKMYWYQQDPGMELHLIHYSYGVNSTEKGDLSSESTVSRIRTEHFPLTLESARPSHTSQYLCATGLGEKLFFGSGTQLSVL.

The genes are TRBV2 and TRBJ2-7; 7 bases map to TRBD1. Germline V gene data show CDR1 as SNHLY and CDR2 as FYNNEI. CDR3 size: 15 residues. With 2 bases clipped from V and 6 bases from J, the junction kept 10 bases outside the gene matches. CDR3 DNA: TGTGCCAGCAGTGAAACAGGGGTAAGGGCGTCCGAGCAGTACTTC. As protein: CASSETGVRASEQYF.